Sequencing of this T cell receptor (beta chain) was carried out in a study of glioma-infiltrating T cells (dated by TCRdb to the mid-2010s). Context from the whole study: The low-grade gliomas were WHO grade II oligodendrogliomas or astrocytomas, while the glioblastomas were WHO grade IV tumors sampled at initial diagnosis rather than at recurrent diagnosis. Before surgery, glioma patients were given dexamethasone for six or fewer days. Sequencing coverage of roughly 4- to 11-fold of around 1 million peripheral T cells was targeted for blood libraries. Sequencing of TCR alpha- and beta-chain repertoires was performed on glioma tissue, on non-neoplastic brain tissue, and on matched peripheral blood mononuclear cells. Each tissue-infiltrating repertoire was compared with the same patient's peripheral blood repertoire to measure divergence between tissue and blood T-cell populations. The paired cohort comprised three low-grade glioma patients, several primary glioblastoma patients and three non-glioma patients contributing non-neoplastic brain tissue. Here is what the overall study found, with its caveats: VJ-independent divergence between tissue and blood was lower than expected in non-neoplastic patients but higher than expected in all gliomas, particularly low-grade gliomas. Patients with low tissue-blood divergence were marked by a signature set of shared blood CDR3 motifs, and this signature set was depleted in highly divergent patients. The group comparisons were based on small numbers of patients: three non-neoplastic, three low-grade glioma and roughly eight glioblastoma patients. Very few CDR3 sequences were found to be shared between tissue and blood, and this scarcity was attributed to high CDR3 diversity and limited sampling.

Surgical brain or tumor specimens were cryofrozen in liquid nitrogen immediately after resection, and peripheral blood cells were collected concurrently. TCR alpha and beta CDR3 regions were amplified with the iRepertoire nested amplicon-rescue multiplex PCR (arm-PCR) platform from RNA. For one-step reverse transcription and amplification, roughly 100-450 ng of tissue mRNA or PBMC total RNA was used as input. Following bead purification, Illumina adapters were added through a secondary multiplex PCR, and the libraries were then gel-purified between 200 and 400 bp. Libraries carried internal 6-nucleotide barcodes used for demultiplexing. Libraries were sequenced on an Illumina MiSeq with 2x220 or 2x250 nucleotide paired-end reads. Per the source publication's procedure: FLASH 1.2.11 was used to merge paired reads, and BWA-MEM then aligned the reads to the GRCh37 human genome before TRA and TRB reads were extracted. An IMGT-derived reference of cassette sequences and CDR3 motifs, with pseudogenes included, was used for V and J assignment. Reads were translated in three frames, and productive CDR3s were defined by a C…FGXG motif without stop codons. Clonotypes were defined as unique combinations of V-J cassette pair and CDR3 amino acid sequence. Reads were filtered by Hamming distance, with the threshold set by the sequence error rate of each sample in mapped regions. TCRdb applied fastp at Q25 and MiXCR to the public reads, then kept only in-frame beta chains. CDR3 protein duplicates are merged, each entry listing the most common genes and DNA. TCRdb's processing, not the authors' own work, is the source of the V and J calls. The sample profile shows more than 300,000 distinct CDR3 sequences; roughly 41% of them were found once. Jointly, the top ten make up around 11% of the sample.

Only a few counts were recorded for this clonotype. No antigen is known for it. Nothing much larger sits one base from this clone, and base qualities are not available. From the germline V gene, CDR1 is MDHEN and CDR2 is SYDVKM. Reading from cysteine to phenylalanine, the CDR3 counts 14 amino acids. Of all the DNA, just the CDR3 is kept, 42 bases in frame from base 1. V loses 2 bases, J loses 5 bases, and the germline ends lie 12 bases apart. The rearrangement combines TRBV28 with TRBJ1-1, with the D segment identity uncertain. The specimen was glioma tissue, nonneoplastic brain tissue, or PBMCs (not recorded which). This receptor was taken from a human donor with low-grade glioma or glioblastoma, undergoing nonglioma brain surgery, or in good health (not recorded which). The bases read TGTGCCAGCAGTTTAGGGTGGTCGAGGACTGAAGCTTTCTTT. Its protein is CASSLGWSRTEAFF.